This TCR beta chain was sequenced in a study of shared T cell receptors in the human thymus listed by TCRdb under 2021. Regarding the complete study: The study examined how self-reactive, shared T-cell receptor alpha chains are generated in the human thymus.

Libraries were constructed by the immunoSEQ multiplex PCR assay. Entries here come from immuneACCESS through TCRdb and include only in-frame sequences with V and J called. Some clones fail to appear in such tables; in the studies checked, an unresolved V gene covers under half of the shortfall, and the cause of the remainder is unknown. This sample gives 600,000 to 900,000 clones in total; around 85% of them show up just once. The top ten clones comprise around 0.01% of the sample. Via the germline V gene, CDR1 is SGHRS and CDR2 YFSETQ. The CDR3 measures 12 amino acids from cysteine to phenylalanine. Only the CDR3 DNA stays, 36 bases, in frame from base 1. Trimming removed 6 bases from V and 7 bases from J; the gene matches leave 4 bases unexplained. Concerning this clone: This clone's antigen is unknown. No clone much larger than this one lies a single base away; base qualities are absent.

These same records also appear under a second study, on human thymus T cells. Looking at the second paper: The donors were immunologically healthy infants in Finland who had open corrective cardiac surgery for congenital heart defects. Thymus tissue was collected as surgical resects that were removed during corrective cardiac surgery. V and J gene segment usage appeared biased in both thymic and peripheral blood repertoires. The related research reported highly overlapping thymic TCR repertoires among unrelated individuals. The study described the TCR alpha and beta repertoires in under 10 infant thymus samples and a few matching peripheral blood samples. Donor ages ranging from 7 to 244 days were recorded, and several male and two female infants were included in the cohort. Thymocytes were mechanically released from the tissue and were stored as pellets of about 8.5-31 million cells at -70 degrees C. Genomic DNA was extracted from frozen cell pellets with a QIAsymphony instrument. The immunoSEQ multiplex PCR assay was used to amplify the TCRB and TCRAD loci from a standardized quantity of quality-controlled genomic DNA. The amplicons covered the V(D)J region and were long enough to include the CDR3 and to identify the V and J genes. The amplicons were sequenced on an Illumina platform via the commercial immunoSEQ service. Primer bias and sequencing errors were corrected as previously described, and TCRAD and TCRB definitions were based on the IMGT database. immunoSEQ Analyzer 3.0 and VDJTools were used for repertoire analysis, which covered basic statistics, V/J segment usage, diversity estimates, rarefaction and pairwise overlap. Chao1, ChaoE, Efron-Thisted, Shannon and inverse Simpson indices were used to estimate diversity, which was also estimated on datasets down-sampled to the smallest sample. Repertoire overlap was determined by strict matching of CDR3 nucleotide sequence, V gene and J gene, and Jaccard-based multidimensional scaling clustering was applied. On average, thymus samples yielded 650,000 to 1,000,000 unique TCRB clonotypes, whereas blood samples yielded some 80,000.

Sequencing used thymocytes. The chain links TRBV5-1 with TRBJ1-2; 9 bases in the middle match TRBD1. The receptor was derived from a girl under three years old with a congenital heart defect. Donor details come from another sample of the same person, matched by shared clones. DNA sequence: TGCGCCAGCACCAAGACAGGGGGTGGCTACACCTTC. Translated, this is CASTKTGGGYTF.